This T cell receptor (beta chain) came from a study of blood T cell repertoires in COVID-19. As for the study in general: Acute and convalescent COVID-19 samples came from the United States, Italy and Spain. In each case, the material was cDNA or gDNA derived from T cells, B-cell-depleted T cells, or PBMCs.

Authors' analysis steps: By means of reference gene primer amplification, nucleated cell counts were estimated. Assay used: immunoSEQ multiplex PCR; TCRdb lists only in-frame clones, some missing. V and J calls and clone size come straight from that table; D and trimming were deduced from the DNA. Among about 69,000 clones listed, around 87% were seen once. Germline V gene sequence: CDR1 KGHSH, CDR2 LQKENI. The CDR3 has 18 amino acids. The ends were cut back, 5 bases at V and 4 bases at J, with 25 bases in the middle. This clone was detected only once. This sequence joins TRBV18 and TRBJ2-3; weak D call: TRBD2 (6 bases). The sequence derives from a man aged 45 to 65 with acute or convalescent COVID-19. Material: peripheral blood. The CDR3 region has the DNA TGTGCCAGCTCATCCCTTCGGGGGATTGGCAGTAAAGCAGATACGCAGTATTTT. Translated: CASSSLRGIGSKADTQYF.